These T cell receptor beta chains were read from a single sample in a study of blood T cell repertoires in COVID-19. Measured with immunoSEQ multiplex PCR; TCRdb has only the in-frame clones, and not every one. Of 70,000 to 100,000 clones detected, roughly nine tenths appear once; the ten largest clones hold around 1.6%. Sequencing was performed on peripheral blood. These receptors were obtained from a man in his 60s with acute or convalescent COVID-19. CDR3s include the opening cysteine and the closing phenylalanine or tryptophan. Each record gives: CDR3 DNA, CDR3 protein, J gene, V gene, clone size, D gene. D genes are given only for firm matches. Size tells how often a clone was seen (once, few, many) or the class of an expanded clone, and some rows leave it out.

TGTGCCAGCAGTGAAGGCAGGGTTAATCAGCCCCAGCATTTT,CASSEGRVNQPQHF,TRBJ1-5,TRBV2,-,-
TGTGCCAGCTCTCCACGGGGGGAGAACCAAGAGACCCAGTACTTC,CASSPRGENQETQYF,TRBJ2-5,TRBV5-8,-,TRBD2
TGTGCCAGCAGGTCCAGGGGATGGACTGAAGCTTTCTTT,CASRSRGWTEAFF,TRBJ1-1,TRBV28,-,-
TGTGCCAGTAGAGACGGGGGCTCTGGAAACACCATATATTTT,CASRDGGSGNTIYF,TRBJ1-3,TRBV19,once,-
TGCAGCGCCAAGGGGACAGGGGTGGTGACTGAAGCTTTCTTT,CSAKGTGVVTEAFF,TRBJ1-1,TRBV29-1,-,TRBD1
TGCGCCAGCAGCCAAGATCGGGGATTTAGCGGGGAAAGCACTGAAGCTTTCTTT,CASSQDRGFSGESTEAFF,TRBJ1-1,TRBV4-1,-,-
TGTGCCAGCAGGGGGGGGGCTAGCTCCTATAATTCACCCCTCCACTTT,CASRGGASSYNSPLHF,TRBJ1-6,TRBV28,-,-
TGTGCCAGTAGTATTGGGGGCTCTGGGCAGTACTTC,CASSIGGSGQYF,TRBJ2-7,TRBV19,-,-
TGTGCCATCAGGACCTGGGGTCTAGCGGAAAACAATGAGCAGTTCTTC,CAIRTWGLAENNEQFF,TRBJ2-1,TRBV10-3,few,TRBD2
TGTGCCAGCAGCGTAGGAGCCTGGCTAGCCAGAGAGACCCAGTACTTC,CASSVGAWLARETQYF,TRBJ2-5,TRBV9,-,-
TGTGCCAGCAGCCGCAACAGGGTGTCGGCAGAGACCCAGTACTTC,CASSRNRVSAETQYF,TRBJ2-5,TRBV7-9,-,-
TGCGCCAGCAGCTTGGGGACAGGGACCACTGAAGCTTTCTTT,CASSLGTGTTEAFF,TRBJ1-1,TRBV5-1,-,TRBD1
TGTGCCAGCCGGGGACAGGGCGTAAGAGGCTATGGCTACACCTTC,CASRGQGVRGYGYTF,TRBJ1-2,TRBV25-1,-,TRBD1
TGTGCCAGCAGCTCACCAGGGCTATCAAATGAGCAGTTCTTC,CASSSPGLSNEQFF,TRBJ2-1,TRBV5-5,-,-
TGTGCCAGCAGTGATGGGAGGGCCCCTAGCGAGCAGTACTTC,CASSDGRAPSEQYF,TRBJ2-7,TRBV2,-,TRBD2
TGTGCCAGCAGCCAAGGGGGGCCCTTGGGGAATGAAAAACTGTTTTTT,CASSQGGPLGNEKLFF,TRBJ1-4,TRBV4-2,-,-
TGTGCCATCAGGGCAGGACTAGCGGGGGAGACCCAGTACTTC,CAIRAGLAGETQYF,TRBJ2-5,TRBV10-3,-,TRBD2
TGTGCCAGTAGTATAGTGGGTAGCAGCTACGAGCAGTACTTC,CASSIVGSSYEQYF,TRBJ2-7,TRBV19,-,-
TGCAGCGTTGAACCTCCGGGACAGAACACTGAAGCTTTCTTT,CSVEPPGQNTEAFF,TRBJ1-1,TRBV29-1,-,-
TGTGCCAGCAGCTTAGCAGGAAACTATGGCTACACCTTC,CASSLAGNYGYTF,TRBJ1-2,TRBV11-2,-,-
TGTGCCAGCAGCAAAGACAGGGATCGGCTGCCCCAGCATTTT,CASSKDRDRLPQHF,TRBJ1-5,TRBV21-1,-,-
TGTGCCAGCAGTTTCGTGTCGTATAATTCACCCCTCCACTTT,CASSFVSYNSPLHF,TRBJ1-6,TRBV27,-,-
TGTGCCAGCAGCCCCGTGGGGGGAGGCCCTGGAAACACCATATATTTT,CASSPVGGGPGNTIYF,TRBJ1-3,TRBV9,-,-
TGTGCCAGTCACGTCATGGGGACTAGGTACCAAGAGACCCAGTACTTC,CASHVMGTRYQETQYF,TRBJ2-5,TRBV27,once,TRBD2
TGTGCTAGTGGGCCCTCCGGGGTACGAACTGAAGCTTTCTTT,CASGPSGVRTEAFF,TRBJ1-1,TRBV12-5,-,-
TGCGCCAGCAGCCAAGGTAACCCTACGACAGGGGAGCACCAGTATTTT,CASSQGNPTTGEHQYF,TRBJ2-3,TRBV4-3,-,TRBD1
TGTGCCAGCAGCATGGACACAGATGCCTCCTACGAGCAGTACTTC,CASSMDTDASYEQYF,TRBJ2-7,TRBV7-6,-,-
TGTGCCTGGCAACAGGTCGCGAGGAATACTGAAGCTTTCTTT,CAWQQVARNTEAFF,TRBJ1-1,TRBV30,-,-
TGTGCCAGCAGCTTAACGATTAGCGGCGCTAGCACAGATACGCAGTATTTT,CASSLTISGASTDTQYF,TRBJ2-3,TRBV7-6,-,-
TGTGCCACCAGTGACCCGGGACAGCCCACCGGGGAGCTGTTTTTT,CATSDPGQPTGELFF,TRBJ2-2,TRBV24-1,-,TRBD1
TGTGCCAGCAGTTACTCGGCCGTCGCCTACGAGCAGTACTTC,CASSYSAVAYEQYF,TRBJ2-7,TRBV6-5,-,-
TGCGCCAGCTCAAACGGACAGCTCATCGGGGGCTACACCTTC,CASSNGQLIGGYTF,TRBJ1-2,TRBV5-1,-,-
TGTGCCAGCAGCTCAAGGCGCGTAGCCGCCGAGACCCAGTACTTC,CASSSRRVAAETQYF,TRBJ2-5,TRBV7-2,-,-
TGTGCCAGCTCACCTTTACCCAGGGGTCAGATCAATGAGCAGTTCTTC,CASSPLPRGQINEQFF,TRBJ2-1,TRBV18,once,-
TGTGCCAGCAGCCGGGACAGGGAAAGGGGGGAGCTGTTTTTT,CASSRDRERGELFF,TRBJ2-2,TRBV6-5,-,TRBD1
TGTGCCACCAGTGACTCCCGTGGGGGAGGGAACAATGAGCAGTTCTTC,CATSDSRGGGNNEQFF,TRBJ2-1,TRBV24-1,-,TRBD2
TGCGCCAGTGGAGAGCGGGAGAACTACAATGAGCAGTTCTTC,CASGERENYNEQFF,TRBJ2-1,TRBV4-3,-,TRBD2
TGTGCCAGCAGCTTAAACCCCTGGGCGGGAGGCGAGCAGTTCTTC,CASSLNPWAGGEQFF,TRBJ2-1,TRBV7-3,-,TRBD2
TGTGCCAGCAGCCATCGCGGGGGGCCAGGGAACACTGAAGCTTTCTTT,CASSHRGGPGNTEAFF,TRBJ1-1,TRBV3-1/TRBV3-2,-,-
TGCGCCAGCAGCACGACAGGGTTCGATAATTCACCCCTCCACTTT,CASSTTGFDNSPLHF,TRBJ1-6,TRBV5-1,-,TRBD1
TGTGCCAGCAGCCGCCGCGTCCCAAATGAGCAGTTCTTC,CASSRRVPNEQFF,TRBJ2-1,TRBV7-8,-,-
TGCGCCAGCAGCCTGACAGGCCTAAGCACTGAAGCTTTCTTT,CASSLTGLSTEAFF,TRBJ1-1,TRBV5-1,-,-
TGTGCCAGCAGCCCTGACAGGGCCCTAAGCAACGGGGAGCTGTTTTTT,CASSPDRALSNGELFF,TRBJ2-2,TRBV7-8,-,TRBD1
TGCGCCAGCAGCTTGGGCCCTAACCCCACAGATACGCAGTATTTT,CASSLGPNPTDTQYF,TRBJ2-3,TRBV5-1,once,-
TGTGCCAGCAGCCCCAAGTCCAGGGATTACGAGCAGTACTTC,CASSPKSRDYEQYF,TRBJ2-7,TRBV7-2,-,-
TGTGCCAGCAGCTTTGATTTTCGGACAGGGGGCGAGCAGTACTTC,CASSFDFRTGGEQYF,TRBJ2-7,TRBV12-1,few,-
TGTGCCACCCGACACCTTAGCACAGATACGCAGTATTTT,CATRHLSTDTQYF,TRBJ2-3,TRBV6-6,-,-
TGTGCCAGCAGCTTAAATTGGGCAGGGGGACTTTCACCCCTCCACTTT,CASSLNWAGGLSPLHF,TRBJ1-6,TRBV13,-,TRBD1
TGTGCCAGCTCACCAAGGCGGGAGGGCCAGGTATTGTTCTTC,CASSPRREGQVLFF,TRBJ2-1,TRBV18,-,TRBD2
TGTGCCAGCAGCCGCCAGGGGGTAGCTGGAAACACCATATATTTT,CASSRQGVAGNTIYF,TRBJ1-3,TRBV9,-,TRBD1
TGTGCAAGTCGCTTACCCCTAATCTTGGGAGGGCCGTATGGGGAGCTGTTTTTT,CASRLPLILGGPYGELFF,TRBJ2-2,TRBV12-2,once,-
TGTGCCAGTTTAACAGACAGGGTCTCCTACAATGAGCAGTTCTTC,CASLTDRVSYNEQFF,TRBJ2-1,TRBV2,-,TRBD1
TGCGCCAGCAGCCAAGATTCCCCGGTGAACACTGAAGCTTTCTTT,CASSQDSPVNTEAFF,TRBJ1-1,TRBV4-3,-,-
TGTGCCAGCAGCTTAGGGGGGGACACCTCTGGAAACACCATATATTTT,CASSLGGDTSGNTIYF,TRBJ1-3,TRBV5-6,-,-
TGTGCCAGCAGCTTAGGGGGAGGGCAGCCCCAGCATTTT,CASSLGGGQPQHF,TRBJ1-5,TRBV7-9,-,-